This T cell receptor beta chain emerged from a study of blood T cell repertoires in COVID-19. Study context: Collection of acute and convalescent COVID-19 samples took place in the United States, Italy and Spain. Sources were T cells, B-cell-depleted T cells, or PBMCs; the material itself was cDNA or gDNA.

Original processing notes: Amplification with reference gene primers provided the estimates of nucleated cell counts. Generated by immunoSEQ multiplex PCR, the TCRdb table keeps only in-frame clones and is missing some. That table gives V, J and clone size, and the DNA gave D and trimming. The sample holds 110,000 or so clones, around 89% seen once. The CDR3 runs to 17 residues. J lost 0 bases, V lost 5 bases, and 5 bases had no gene match. The germline gives CDR1 MDHEN, CDR2 SYDVKM. The chain recombines TRBV28 with TRBJ1-3; 12 positions match TRBD1. The sequence was obtained from a human donor with acute or convalescent COVID-19. The donor label of this sample is uncertain. The sample was peripheral blood. The DNA of the CDR3 is TGTGCCAGCAGTGTCGGGACAGGGGGCGGCTCTGGAAACACCATATATTTT. Amino acid sequence: CASSVGTGGGSGNTIYF.